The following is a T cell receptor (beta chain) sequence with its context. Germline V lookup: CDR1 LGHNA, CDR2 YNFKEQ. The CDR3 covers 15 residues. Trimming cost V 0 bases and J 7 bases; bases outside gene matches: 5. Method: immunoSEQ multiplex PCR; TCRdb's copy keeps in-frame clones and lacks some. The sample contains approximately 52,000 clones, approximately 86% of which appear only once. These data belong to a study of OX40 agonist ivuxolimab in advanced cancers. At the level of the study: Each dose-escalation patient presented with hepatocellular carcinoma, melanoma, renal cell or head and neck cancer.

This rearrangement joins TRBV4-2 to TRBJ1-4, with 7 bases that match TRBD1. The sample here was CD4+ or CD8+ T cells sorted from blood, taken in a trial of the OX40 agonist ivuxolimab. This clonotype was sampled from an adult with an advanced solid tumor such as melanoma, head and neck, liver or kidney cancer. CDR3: CASSQDRQGTEKLFF. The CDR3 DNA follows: TGTGCCAGCAGCCAAGATAGACAGGGTACTGAAAAACTGTTTTTT.